One T cell receptor beta chain is described in this entry. One end of the junction is discordant with germline, which a read error may explain. CDR1 and CDR2 from the germline V gene are KGHSH and LQKENI. This CDR3 has 18 amino acids. This sample stems from a study of blood T cell repertoires in COVID-19. Looking at the study overall: Whether acute or convalescent, the COVID-19 samples came from the United States, Italy and Spain. The analysed material was cDNA or gDNA that came from T cells, B-cell-depleted T cells, or PBMCs.

Original data processing: Reference gene primer amplification yielded estimated nucleated cell counts. Libraries were prepared by immunoSEQ multiplex PCR; TCRdb keeps only in-frame clonotypes and omits some of them. V and J calls plus clone size are reproduced from that table; the DNA served to infer D and trimming. Of 140,000 to 150,000 clones detected, approximately 90% appear once; the ten largest clones hold 1.2%. Enrollees, about 18 to 90 years old, lived in 24 US areas. V usage is TRBV18 and J usage is TRBJ1-4; TRBD1 agrees at 8 bases. This receptor was obtained from a young woman with acute COVID-19. The source material was PBMCs or T cells enriched from blood (not recorded which). The CDR3 sequence: CASSSPIMNGQGLEKLFF. CDR3 DNA: TGTGCCAGCTCATCACCAATTATGAACGGACAGGGTTTGGAGAAACTGTTTTTT.